The 22 T cell receptor beta chains given below trace back to one sample, sequenced in a study of T cell responses to AZD1222 COVID-19 vaccine. TCRdb's table, derived via immunoSEQ multiplex PCR, lists solely in-frame clones and lacks some. The table shows roughly 140,000 clones, with about 87% occurring only once. The material sequenced was peripheral blood, taken on day 0 of AZD1222 vaccination. Receptors originate from an adult in good health.

The rearrangement uses TRBV5-4 and TRBJ2-1; D tentatively reads TRBD1 or TRBD2 (5 bases each). The germline gives CDR1 SGHNT, CDR2 YYREEE (reference sequence). Between the trimmed V and J ends, which lost 0 bases and 0 bases, there was a span of 7 bases. The CDR3 totals 15 residues. Here the CDR3 DNA reads TGTGCCAGCAGCTTGGCAGGGAGCTCCTACAATGAGCAGTTCTTC. Amino acids: CASSLAGSSYNEQFF. Full variable domain (remainder filled in from reference TRBV5-4 and TRBJ2-1): ETGVTQSPTHLIKTRGQQVTLRCSSQSGHNTVSWYQQALGQGPQFIFQYYREEENGRGNFPPRFSGLQFPNYSSELNVNALELDDSALYLCASSLAGSSYNEQFFGPGTRLTVL.

The chain links TRBV28 to TRBJ1-5; no clear D gene. Trimming pared 11 bases from V and 4 bases from J, leaving 9 bases between. The CDR3 consists of 11 residues. Germline values: CDR1 MDHEN, CDR2 SYDVKM. The CDR3 nucleotides are TGTGCCTCCGGGGTTAATCAGCCCCAGCATTTT. Translation: CASGVNQPQHF.

The chain joins TRBV7-8 to TRBJ2-7, with D uncertain. V was shortened by 5 bases and J by 0 bases, with 8 bases between the two germline ends. The CDR3 covers 13 residues. Germline V gives CDR1 SGHVS, CDR2 FQNEAQ. Here the CDR3 reads CASSRSNSYEQYF. The CDR3, as DNA: TGTGCCAGCAGCCGCTCGAACTCCTACGAGCAGTACTTC.

This chain connects TRBV30 to TRBJ2-1, with D perhaps given as TRBD1 or TRBD2 (5 bases each). Trimming took off 1 base at V and 6 bases at J, with 13 bases between the two ends. The germline CDR1 and CDR2 sequences are GTSNPN and SVGIG (reference sequence). The CDR3 totals 14 residues. CDR3 sequence: CAWSGQPTSNEQFF. The CDR3 DNA sequence: TGTGCCTGGAGTGGACAGCCAACTAGCAATGAGCAGTTCTTC.

V usage is TRBV9 and J usage is TRBJ1-2; the D is unclear. The CDR3 contains 13 residues. The V end was cut by 3 bases, the J end by 3 bases, with 9 bases between. Germline V lookup: CDR1 SGDLS, CDR2 YYNGEE. The CDR3 spells CASSAGEYYGYTF. CDR3 DNA: TGTGCCAGCAGCGCCGGAGAGTACTATGGCTACACCTTC. Drawing the rest from reference TRBV9 and TRBJ1-2, the complete variable domain is DSGVTQTPKHLITATGQRVTLRCSPRSGDLSVYWYQQSLDQGLQFLIQYYNGEERAKGNILERFSAQQFPDLHSELNLSSLELGDSALYFCASSAGEYYGYTFGSGTRLTVV.

V and J are TRBV7-9 and TRBJ2-7; maybe TRBD2 (5 bases). The V end lost 2 bases, the J end lost 7 bases, and 12 bases lay between the germline ends. The CDR3 has 13 residues. Germline CDR1 SEHNR, CDR2 FQNEAQ (reference sequence). The CDR3 here is CASSLRWESEQYF. CDR3 nucleotide sequence: TGTGCCAGCAGCTTAAGATGGGAGAGTGAGCAGTACTTC.

CDR3 amino acids: CATSDVAGESTDTQYF. The CDR3 DNA is TGTGCCACCAGTGATGTAGCGGGAGAGAGCACAGATACGCAGTATTTT. This rearrangement joins TRBV24-1 to TRBJ2-3, with 9 bases lining up with TRBD2. The germline gives CDR1 KGHDR, CDR2 SFDVKD. V gave up 3 bases and J gave up 0 bases; unmatched junction bases: 3. This CDR3 has 16 amino acids.

This chain uses TRBV11-3 with TRBJ2-6; D call uncertain. CDR1 SGHNT and CDR2 YENEEA come from the germline V gene. V was pared by 2 bases and J by 1 base, with 15 bases between. The CDR3 runs to 18 residues. CDR3 amino acids: CASSLHVSSKSGANVLTF. In DNA form, the CDR3 reads TGTGCCAGCAGCTTACACGTTAGCTCTAAATCTGGGGCCAACGTCCTGACTTTC.

This chain connects TRBV7-2 to TRBJ2-3; no reliable D call. CDR1 SGHTA and CDR2 FQGNSA come from the germline V gene. Trimming pared 1 base from V and 1 base from J, leaving 6 bases between. The CDR3 contains 14 residues. CDR3 sequence (DNA): TGTGCCAGCAGCTTAGATGCAGGCACAGATACGCAGTATTTT. Its protein product is CASSLDAGTDTQYF. The full variable domain, rest sourced from reference TRBV7-2 and TRBJ2-3, is GAGVSQSPSNKVTEKGKDVELRCDPISGHTALYWYRQSLGQGLEFLIYFQGNSAPDKSGLPSDRFSAERTGGSVSTLTIQRTQQEDSAVYLCASSLDAGTDTQYFGPGTRLTVL.

The rearrangement uses TRBV19 and TRBJ1-1, with D unclear. CDR1 LNHDA and CDR2 SQIVND come from the germline V gene (reference sequence). V was pared by 9 bases and J by 4 bases, with 18 bases between. This CDR3 has 14 residues. The CDR3 sequence is CASTEQRVSTEAFF. CDR3 sequence (DNA): TGTGCCAGCACAGAGCAACGGGTGAGCACTGAAGCTTTCTTT.

This CDR3 reads CASSLGRRTGELFF. The DNA for the CDR3 is TGTGCCAGCAGCTTGGGACGCCGGACCGGGGAGCTGTTTTTT. The chain joins TRBV5-4 to TRBJ2-2; D remains unclear. Germline V gene sequence: CDR1 SGHNT, CDR2 YYREEE (reference sequence). The length of the CDR3 is 14 residues. Between the trimmed V and J ends, which lost 0 bases and 5 bases, there was a span of 8 bases.

The rearrangement joins TRBV6-2 or TRBV6-3 to TRBJ1-5, with D possibly TRBD1 on 6 matching bases. CDR1 is MNHEY, CDR2 SVGEGT, per germline. V lost 0 bases, J lost 5 bases, and 11 bases lay in between. The CDR3 covers 15 residues. CDR3: CASSYSGTGYQPQHF. The CDR3 DNA follows: TGTGCCAGCAGTTACTCTGGAACAGGGTATCAGCCCCAGCATTTT.

J is TRBJ1-6 and V is TRBV6-5; 7 positions agree with TRBD1. Germline V lookup: CDR1 MNHEY, CDR2 SVGAGI. J lost 10 bases, V lost 6 bases, and 9 bases had no gene match. The CDR3 is 14 amino acids. The CDR3 DNA is TGTGCCAGCAGGACCACAGGGGCTGGATCACCCCTCCACTTT. It specifies CASRTTGAGSPLHF.

The chain joins TRBV6-2 or TRBV6-3 to TRBJ1-1; D may be TRBD1 (6 bases). The CDR3 has 15 amino acids. Per germline, CDR1 MNHEY and CDR2 SVGEGT. Trimming removed 4 bases at V and 6 bases at J, with 18 bases between. CDR3 loop: CASSLDRSGIAEAFF. The CDR3 DNA follows: TGTGCCAGCAGTTTGGACAGATCAGGAATCGCTGAAGCTTTCTTT.

The chain employs TRBV6-2 or TRBV6-3 and TRBJ2-7; TRBD2 matches 11 bases. Germline loops: CDR1 MNHEY, CDR2 SVGEGT. Germline trimming cut 0 bases from V and 4 bases from J; bases unmatched to any gene: 2. CDR3 length: 15 residues. The CDR3 sequence: CASSYSTSGAYEQYF. CDR3 DNA: TGTGCCAGCAGTTACTCGACTAGCGGGGCTTACGAGCAGTACTTC.

The genes are TRBV7-3 and TRBJ2-1, with TRBD2 matching 10 bases. CDR3 length: 16 amino acids. V lost 3 bases to trimming and J lost 6 bases; unmatched junction nucleotides: 8. The germline V gene encodes CDR1 SGHTA and CDR2 FQGTGA. CDR3 in amino acids: CASSFPSGTSANEQFF. The CDR3 nucleotides are TGTGCCAGCAGCTTTCCCTCCGGGACTAGCGCCAATGAGCAGTTCTTC.

This rearrangement joins TRBV5-4 to TRBJ1-4; a possible D gene is TRBD1 (6 bases). The CDR3 covers 13 residues. Trimming shortened V by 3 bases and J by 7 bases, and 10 bases separated the two germline ends. In germline, CDR1 is SGHNT, CDR2 YYREEE (reference sequence). CDR3 sequence (DNA): TGTGCCAGCAGCTCGGACAGAGGTGAAAAACTGTTTTTT. Translating it yields CASSSDRGEKLFF.

The chain has TRBV24-1 and TRBJ2-1, with D perhaps being TRBD1 or TRBD2 (5 bases each). This CDR3 is built from 11 residues. V was pared by 4 bases and J by 11 bases, with 8 bases between. The germline gives CDR1 KGHDR, CDR2 SFDVKD. The CDR3 sequence is CATSDSGQQFF. The DNA of the CDR3 is TGTGCCACCAGTGACTCGGGACAGCAGTTCTTC.

J is TRBJ1-3 and V is TRBV7-9; 7 nucleotides match TRBD1. Per germline, CDR1 SEHNR and CDR2 FQNEAQ (reference sequence). Unmatched junction bases numbered 10, after V lost 4 bases and J lost 1 base. CDR3 length: 17 amino acids. This CDR3 is CASSSMDRRRSGNTIYF. CDR3 DNA: TGTGCCAGCAGCTCCATGGACAGGAGAAGATCTGGAAACACCATATATTTT.

This clone has a single count. The CDR3 coding sequence is TGTGCCAGCAGCTCCCAGAACTATGGCTACACCTTC. It specifies CASSSQNYGYTF. The rearrangement links TRBV11-1 to TRBJ1-2, with D hard to call. The germline V gene encodes CDR1 SGHAT and CDR2 FQDESV (reference sequence). V was cut by 4 bases and J by 2 bases, with 5 bases left in between. CDR3 length: 12 amino acids.

This chain links TRBV28 with TRBJ1-5; D may be TRBD1 (5 bases). The CDR3 has 12 amino acids. V was cut by 8 bases and J by 7 bases, with 12 bases left in between. Per germline, CDR1 MDHEN and CDR2 SYDVKM. CDR3 residues: CASRGPGQPQHF. CDR3 coding DNA: TGTGCCAGCCGGGGACCCGGACAGCCCCAGCATTTT.

The J gene is TRBJ1-2, the V gene TRBV14; D not certain. Trimming stripped 3 bases from V and 8 bases from J, with 13 bases between. Germline values: CDR1 SGHDN, CDR2 FVKESK. The CDR3 is 13 amino acids. The CDR3 loop is CASSQGRERGYTF. CDR3 nucleotides: TGTGCCAGCAGCCAGGGAAGGGAGCGCGGCTACACCTTC.